This TCR beta chain emerged from a study of blood T cells in healthy people across ages. Points from the study as a whole: TCR beta diversity, measured per million T cells, fell in a roughly linear way with age. Fewer expanded clones and more diversity marked long-lived versus aged donors.

The use of a sample-barcoded 5' primer and a J-beta primer mix characterized a second PCR of roughly 6 to 11 cycles. Using its own MiXCR run on the 5' RACE reads, TCRdb lists one record per CDR3 protein. The data show about 1 million distinct CDR3 sequences, with 35% to 55% seen just once and under 20% held by the top ten. Germline V lookup: CDR1 SGHAT, CDR2 FQDESV (reference sequence). CDR3 length equals 17 residues. V lost 5 bases and J lost 2; bases outside the gene matches: 8. Worth noting for this clonotype: The target antigen is unknown.

The donors, all healthy, were Caucasians living in Russia, aged roughly 6 to 100. V gene TRBV11-1 combines with J gene TRBJ2-3; 12 bases map to TRBD2. The sequence came from a woman aged 55 to 70 in good health. Sequencing used blood. The CDR3 sequence: CASSLRTSGTLTDTQYF. The CDR3 coding sequence is TGTGCCAGCAGCCTAAGGACTAGCGGGACTCTCACAGATACGCAGTATTTT.